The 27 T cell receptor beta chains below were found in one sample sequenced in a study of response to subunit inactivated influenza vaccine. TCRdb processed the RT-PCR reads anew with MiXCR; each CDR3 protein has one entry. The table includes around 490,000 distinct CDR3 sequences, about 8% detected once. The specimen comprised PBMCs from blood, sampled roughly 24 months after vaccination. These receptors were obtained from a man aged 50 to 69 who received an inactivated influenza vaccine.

The CDR3, as DNA: TGTGCCAGCAGCTCCCCAGCCCTGACAGGGGGCTTAGATACGCAGTATTTT. Translation: CASSSPALTGGLDTQYF. The V and J genes are TRBV7-9 and TRBJ2-3, with 10 bases that match TRBD1. This CDR3 spans 17 amino acids. V dropped 4 bases and J dropped 5; count of bases not matched to a gene: 12. The germline gives CDR1 SEHNR, CDR2 FQNEAQ (reference sequence).

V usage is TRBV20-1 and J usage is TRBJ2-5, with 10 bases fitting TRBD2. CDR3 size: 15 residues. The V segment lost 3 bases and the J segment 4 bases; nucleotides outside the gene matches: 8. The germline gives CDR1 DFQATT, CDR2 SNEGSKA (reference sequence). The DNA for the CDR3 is TGCAGTGCTAGGGCCGGGACTAGCGTCGGAGAGACCCAGTACTTC. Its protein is CSARAGTSVGETQYF.

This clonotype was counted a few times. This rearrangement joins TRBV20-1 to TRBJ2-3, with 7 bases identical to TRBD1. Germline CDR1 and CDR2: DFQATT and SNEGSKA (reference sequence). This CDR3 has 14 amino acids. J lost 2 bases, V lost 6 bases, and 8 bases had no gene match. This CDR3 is CSARQGSATDTQYF. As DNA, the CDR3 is TGCAGTGCGCGACAGGGTTCCGCCACAGATACGCAGTATTTT.

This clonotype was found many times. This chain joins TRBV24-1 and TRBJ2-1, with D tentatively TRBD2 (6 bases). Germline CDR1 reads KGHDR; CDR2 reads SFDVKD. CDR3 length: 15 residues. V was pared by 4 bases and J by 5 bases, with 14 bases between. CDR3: CATSDRGAGNNEQFF. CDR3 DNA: TGTGCCACCAGTGACCGTGGGGCGGGGAACAATGAGCAGTTCTTC.

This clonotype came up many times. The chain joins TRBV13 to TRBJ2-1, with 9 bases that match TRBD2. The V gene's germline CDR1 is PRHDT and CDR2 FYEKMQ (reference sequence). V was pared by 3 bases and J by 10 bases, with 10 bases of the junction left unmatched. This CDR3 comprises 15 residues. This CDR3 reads CASSLTPGLAAEQFF. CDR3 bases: TGTGCCAGCAGCTTGACGCCGGGACTAGCAGCCGAGCAGTTCTTC.

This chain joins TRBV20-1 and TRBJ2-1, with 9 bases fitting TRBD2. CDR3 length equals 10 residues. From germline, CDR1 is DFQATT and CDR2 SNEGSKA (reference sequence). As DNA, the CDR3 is TGCGCGGGGGGGACCGATGAGCAGTTCTTC. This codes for CAGGTDEQFF.

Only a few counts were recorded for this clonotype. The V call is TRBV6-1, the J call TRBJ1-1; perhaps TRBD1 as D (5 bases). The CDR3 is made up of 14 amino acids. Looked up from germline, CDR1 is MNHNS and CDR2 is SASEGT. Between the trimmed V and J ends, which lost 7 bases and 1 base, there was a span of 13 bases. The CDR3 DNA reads TGTGCCAGCACGAGGGAGGGGACGAACACTGAAGCTTTCTTT. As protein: CASTREGTNTEAFF.

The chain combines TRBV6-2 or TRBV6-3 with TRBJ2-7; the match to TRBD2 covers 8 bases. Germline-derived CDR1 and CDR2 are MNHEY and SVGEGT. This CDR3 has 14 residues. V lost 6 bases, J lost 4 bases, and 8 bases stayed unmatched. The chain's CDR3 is CASSRSGSDYEQYF. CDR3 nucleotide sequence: TGTGCCAGCAGCAGAAGCGGGAGTGATTACGAGCAGTACTTC.

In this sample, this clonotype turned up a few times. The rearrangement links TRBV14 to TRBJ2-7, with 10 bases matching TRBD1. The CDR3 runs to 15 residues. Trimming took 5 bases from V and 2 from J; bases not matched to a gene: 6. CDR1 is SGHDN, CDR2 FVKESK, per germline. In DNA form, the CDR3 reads TGTGCCAGCAGCGTTGGGACAGGGGATACCTACGAGCAGTACTTC. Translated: CASSVGTGDTYEQYF.

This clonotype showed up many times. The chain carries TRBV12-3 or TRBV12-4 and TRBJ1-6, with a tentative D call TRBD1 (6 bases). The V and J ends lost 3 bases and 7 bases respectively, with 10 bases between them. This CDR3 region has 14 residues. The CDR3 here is CASSLGGANSPLHF. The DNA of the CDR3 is TGTGCCAGCAGTTTGGGGGGGGCGAATTCACCCCTCCACTTT.

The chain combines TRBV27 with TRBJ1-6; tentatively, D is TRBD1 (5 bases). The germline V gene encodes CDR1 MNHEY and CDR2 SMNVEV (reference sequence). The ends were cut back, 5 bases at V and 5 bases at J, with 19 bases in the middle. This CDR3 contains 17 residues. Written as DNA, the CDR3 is TGTGCCAGCAGTCTAAGGCGTGGCCAGGGCGATAATTCACCCCTCCACTTT. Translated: CASSLRRGQGDNSPLHF.

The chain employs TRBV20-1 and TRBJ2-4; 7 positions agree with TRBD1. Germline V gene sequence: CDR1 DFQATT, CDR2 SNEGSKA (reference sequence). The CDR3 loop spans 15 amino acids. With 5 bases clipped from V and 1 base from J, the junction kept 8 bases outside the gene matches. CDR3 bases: TGCAGTGCTTTGGCCTTACAGGGGGCCAAAAACATTCAGTACTTC. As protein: CSALALQGAKNIQYF.

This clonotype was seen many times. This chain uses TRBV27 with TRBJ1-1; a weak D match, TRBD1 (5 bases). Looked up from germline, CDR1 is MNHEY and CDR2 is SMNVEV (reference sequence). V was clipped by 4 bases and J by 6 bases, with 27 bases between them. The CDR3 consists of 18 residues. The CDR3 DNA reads TGTGCCAGCAGTTCCCGATACAGGCTAGGGGAACAAACCCCTGAAGCTTTCTTT. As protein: CASSSRYRLGEQTPEAFF.

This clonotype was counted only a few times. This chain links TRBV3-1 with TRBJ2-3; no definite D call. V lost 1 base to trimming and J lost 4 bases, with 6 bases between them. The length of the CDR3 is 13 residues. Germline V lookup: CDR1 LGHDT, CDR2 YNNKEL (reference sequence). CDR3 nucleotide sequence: TGTGCCAGCAGCCAAGGTCGTGCAGATACGCAGTATTTT. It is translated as CASSQGRADTQYF.

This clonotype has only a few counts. The DNA for the CDR3 is TGTGCCAGCAGTTTATCTACTGTCCCCTACGAGCAGTACTTC. It translates to CASSLSTVPYEQYF. The chain uses TRBV27 and TRBJ2-7, with D unclear. V was shortened by 0 bases and J by 2 bases, with 8 bases between the two germline ends. The germline CDR1 and CDR2 sequences are MNHEY and SMNVEV (reference sequence). This CDR3 is built from 14 residues.

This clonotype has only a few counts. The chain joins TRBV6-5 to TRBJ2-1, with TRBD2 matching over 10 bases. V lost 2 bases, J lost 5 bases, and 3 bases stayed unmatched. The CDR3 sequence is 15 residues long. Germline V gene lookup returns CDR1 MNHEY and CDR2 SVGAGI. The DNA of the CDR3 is TGTGCCAGCAGTTACGATCTAGCGGGAGACAATGAGCAGTTCTTC. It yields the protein CASSYDLAGDNEQFF.

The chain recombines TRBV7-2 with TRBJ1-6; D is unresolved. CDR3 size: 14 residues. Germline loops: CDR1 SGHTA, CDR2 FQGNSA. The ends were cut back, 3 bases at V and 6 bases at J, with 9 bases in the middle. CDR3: CASSFNGGNSPLHF. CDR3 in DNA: TGTGCCAGCAGCTTTAACGGCGGTAATTCACCCCTCCACTTT.

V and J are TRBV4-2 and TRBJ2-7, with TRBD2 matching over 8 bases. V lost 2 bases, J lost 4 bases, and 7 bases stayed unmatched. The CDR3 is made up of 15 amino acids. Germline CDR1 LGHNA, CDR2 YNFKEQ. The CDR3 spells CASSQSSGRNYEQYF. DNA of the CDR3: TGTGCCAGCAGCCAATCTAGCGGGCGGAATTACGAGCAGTACTTC.

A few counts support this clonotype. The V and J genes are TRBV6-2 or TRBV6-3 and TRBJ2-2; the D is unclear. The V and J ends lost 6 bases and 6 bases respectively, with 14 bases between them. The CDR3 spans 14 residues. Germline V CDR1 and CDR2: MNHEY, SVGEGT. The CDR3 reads CASRDQTLPGELFF. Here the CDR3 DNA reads TGTGCCAGCAGAGATCAGACTCTCCCCGGGGAGCTGTTTTTT.

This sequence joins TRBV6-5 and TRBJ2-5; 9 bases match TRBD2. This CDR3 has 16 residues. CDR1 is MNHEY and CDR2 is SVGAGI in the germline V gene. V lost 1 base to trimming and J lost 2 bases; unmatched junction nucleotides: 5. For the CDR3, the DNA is TGTGCCAGCAGTTACTGGCGGGGGGGGCGTCAAGAGACCCAGTACTTC. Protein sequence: CASSYWRGGRQETQYF.

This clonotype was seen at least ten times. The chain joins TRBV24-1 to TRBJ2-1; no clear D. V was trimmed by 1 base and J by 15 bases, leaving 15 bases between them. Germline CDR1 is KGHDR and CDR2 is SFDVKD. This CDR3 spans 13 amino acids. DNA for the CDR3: TGTGCCACCAGTGATTTTCTAGGTAGGATGCTGTTCTTC. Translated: CATSDFLGRMLFF.

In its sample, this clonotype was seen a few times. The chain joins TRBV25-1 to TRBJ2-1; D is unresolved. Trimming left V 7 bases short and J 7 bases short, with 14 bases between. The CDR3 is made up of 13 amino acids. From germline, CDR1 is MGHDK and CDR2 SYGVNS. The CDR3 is CASKEDGRNEQFF. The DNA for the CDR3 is TGTGCCAGCAAGGAAGACGGTCGTAATGAGCAGTTCTTC.

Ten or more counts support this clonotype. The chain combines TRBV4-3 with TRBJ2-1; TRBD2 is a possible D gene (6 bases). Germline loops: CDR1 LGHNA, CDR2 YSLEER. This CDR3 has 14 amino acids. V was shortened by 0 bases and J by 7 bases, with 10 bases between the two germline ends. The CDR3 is CASSQDLGTNEQFF. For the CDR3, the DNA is TGCGCCAGCAGCCAAGATCTCGGGACTAATGAGCAGTTCTTC.

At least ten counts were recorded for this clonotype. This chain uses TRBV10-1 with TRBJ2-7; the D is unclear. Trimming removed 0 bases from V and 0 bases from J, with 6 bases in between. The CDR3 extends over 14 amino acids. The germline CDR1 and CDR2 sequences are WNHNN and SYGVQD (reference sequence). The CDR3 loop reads CASSESGYSYEQYF. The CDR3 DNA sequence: TGCGCCAGCAGTGAGTCGGGCTACTCCTACGAGCAGTACTTC.

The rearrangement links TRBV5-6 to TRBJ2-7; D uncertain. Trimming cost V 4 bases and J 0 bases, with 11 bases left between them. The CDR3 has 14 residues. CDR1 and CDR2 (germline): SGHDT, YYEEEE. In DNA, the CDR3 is TGTGCCAGCAGCCCCCTCCCAGGCTCCTACGAGCAGTACTTC. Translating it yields CASSPLPGSYEQYF.

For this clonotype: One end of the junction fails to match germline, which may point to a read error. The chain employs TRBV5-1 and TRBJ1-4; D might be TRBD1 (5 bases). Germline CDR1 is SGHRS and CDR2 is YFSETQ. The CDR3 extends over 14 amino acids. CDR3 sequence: CASSPKGTNGKLFF. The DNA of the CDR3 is TGCGCCAGCAGTCCAAAAGGGACTAATGGAAAACTGTTTTTT.

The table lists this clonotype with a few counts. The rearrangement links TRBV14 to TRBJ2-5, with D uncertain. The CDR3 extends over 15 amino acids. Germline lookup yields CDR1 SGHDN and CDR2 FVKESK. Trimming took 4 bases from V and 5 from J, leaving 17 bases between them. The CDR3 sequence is CASSPSSHGWETQYF. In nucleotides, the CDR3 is TGTGCCAGCAGCCCGTCCAGTCATGGCTGGGAGACCCAGTACTTC.